The sequence of this TCR beta chain was determined in a study of beta chain features in type 1 diabetes (dated by TCRdb to 2016 to 2019). At the level of the whole study: No differences in mean age, gender distribution, total cell number or subset yield were found between patients and healthy donors. Across all samples, 90 million to 130 million sorted cells were examined, and cell number per subset correlated strongly with RNA yield. The study compared TCRB repertoires of sorted circulating CD4+ T cell subsets between recently diagnosed type 1 diabetes patients and matched healthy donors. Regulatory and stem cell-like memory subsets were isolated from only 8 patients and roughly eight healthy donors, whereas naive and central memory subsets came from all 30 or so donors. What the work shows at the level of the full study, not this receptor alone: At VDJ recombination sites, patients with type 1 diabetes made fewer insertions and deleted more nucleotides, a pattern implying thymic rearrangement abnormalities. Because cDNA was sequenced instead of genomic DNA, highly expressing activated cells could be over-represented, though the groups showed no difference in activation or CD3 levels. A moderate but significant shortening of TCRB CDR3 length was observed in type 1 diabetes patients in all four CD4+ subsets. Only small numbers of individuals were included in the HLA sub-analyses, which left unresolved whether HLA type had any influence on TCRB rearrangement. PCR might favor shorter templates, but patient and control samples were amplified and corrected together, so any skew would affect both groups equally. Naive, central memory and regulatory TCRB repertoires appeared more similar among patients than among healthy donors.

A single peripheral blood draw of about 116 mL on average was collected from each donor into heparinised tubes. Using a panel that included CD45RO, CCR7, CD25, CD127, CD95 and CD27, naive, central memory, regulatory and stem cell-like memory CD4+ T cells were sorted on a BD FACSAria II. Purity was above 95% for every sorted population. PBMCs were separated immediately by Lymphoprep density gradient centrifugation and were stained directly, without being cultured. Samples were stained and sorted in pairs, with one healthy donor and one patient per experiment, so that batch effects were minimized. The entire isolated RNA was reverse transcribed using the High Capacity cDNA Reverse Transcription Kit, and thus expressed TCRB transcripts were sequenced. Deep immunoSEQ sequencing was performed on naive, central memory and regulatory T cell samples, with an average of roughly 3.5 million total reads per sample. Sorted cells were lysed in RLT buffer, and RNA was extracted using DNase-treated RNeasy Micro or Mini kits according to cell number. Each cell subset was processed on its own to prevent cross-contamination, while patient and healthy donor samples were processed together. The immunoSEQ multiplex PCR was used to amplify TCRB sequences from cDNA, yielding 87-bp fragments that span the CDR3 region. The amplicons were sequenced using the Illumina HiSeq platform. The authors' pipeline ran thus. Synthetic template baselines were used to correct PCR bias computationally, reads within Hamming distance 2 were collapsed, and singletons that could not be merged were discarded. Reads were aligned to IMGT to assign V, D and J genes, CDR3 length, and insertions or deletions at six rearrangement sites. Clonotype counts were normalized to sorted cell number within each subset before computing true diversity and Gini coefficients with the tcR R package. Repertoire sharing was quantified using the overlap coefficient calculated on TCRB nucleotide sequences. Out-of-frame TCRB sequences from naive cells were analyzed to stand in for the pre-selection repertoire. Held by TCRdb, this immuneACCESS table contains in-frame sequences only and omits some clones. Under half of the omission traces to an unresolved V gene where checked; the cause of the rest is unknown. V and J calls plus clone size are reproduced from that table; the DNA served to infer D and trimming. The sample profile shows 970,000 or so clones; roughly a sixth of them were found once. The ten top clones hold about 0.025% of the sample.

Including the terminal cysteine and phenylalanine, the CDR3 comprises 17 residues. Of the read, only the CDR3 DNA is kept; its 51 bases are in frame from base 1. V is cut back by 5 bases and J by 1 base, with 7 bases in the junction unmatched. The germline V gene sets CDR1 to SGHVS and CDR2 to FNYEAQ. This clone was counted only a few times. The clone's antigen remains unknown. Base qualities are not recorded, but no much larger clone differs from it by a single base. The sequence was collected from a woman between 18 and 29 years old in good health. Material: naive CD4+ T cells from blood. The sample's cell subset or site label is to be understood as: true naive CD4+ T cells. This receptor chain uses TRBV7-6 and TRBJ2-1, and 11 bases in between align with TRBD2. The CDR3 protein: CASSRWGTSGSYNEQFF. The nucleotide sequence is TGTGCCAGCAGCAGATGGGGGACTAGCGGTTCCTACAATGAGCAGTTCTTC.